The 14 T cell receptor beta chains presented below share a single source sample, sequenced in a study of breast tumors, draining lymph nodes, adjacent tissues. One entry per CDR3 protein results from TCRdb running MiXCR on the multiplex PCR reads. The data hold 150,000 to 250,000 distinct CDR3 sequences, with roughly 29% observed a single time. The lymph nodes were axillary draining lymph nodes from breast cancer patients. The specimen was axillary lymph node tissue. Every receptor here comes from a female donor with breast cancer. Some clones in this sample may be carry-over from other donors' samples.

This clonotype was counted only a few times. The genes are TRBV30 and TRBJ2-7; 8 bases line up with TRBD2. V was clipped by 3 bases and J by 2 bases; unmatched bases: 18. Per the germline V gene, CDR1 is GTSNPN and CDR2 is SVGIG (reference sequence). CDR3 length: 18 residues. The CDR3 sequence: CAWSSLRIRGGVTYEQYF. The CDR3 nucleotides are TGTGCCTGGAGCTCTCTCCGGATTCGGGGGGGCGTTACCTACGAGCAGTACTTC. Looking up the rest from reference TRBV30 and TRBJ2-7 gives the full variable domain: SQTIHQWPATLVQPVGSPLSLECTVEGTSNPNLYWYRQAAGRGLQLLFYSVGIGQISSEVPQNLSASRPQDRQFILSSKKLLLSDSGFYLCAWSSLRIRGGVTYEQYFGPGTRLTVT.

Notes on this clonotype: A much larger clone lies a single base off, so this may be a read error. This CDR3 is CSAHPGAGTATQYF. Here the CDR3 DNA reads TGCAGTGCCCATCCGGGGGCCGGCACAGCTACGCAGTATTTT. The chain joins TRBV20-1 to TRBJ2-3; D assignment may be TRBD1 or TRBD2 (6 bases each). Germline loops: CDR1 DFQATT, CDR2 SNEGSKA (reference sequence). The CDR3 is 14 amino acids.

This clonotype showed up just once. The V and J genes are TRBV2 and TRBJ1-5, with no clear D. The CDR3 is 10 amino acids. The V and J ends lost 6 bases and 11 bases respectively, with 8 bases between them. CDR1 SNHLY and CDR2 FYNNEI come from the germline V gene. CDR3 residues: CASRSKTQHF. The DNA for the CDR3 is TGTGCCAGCAGAAGTAAGACCCAGCATTTT.

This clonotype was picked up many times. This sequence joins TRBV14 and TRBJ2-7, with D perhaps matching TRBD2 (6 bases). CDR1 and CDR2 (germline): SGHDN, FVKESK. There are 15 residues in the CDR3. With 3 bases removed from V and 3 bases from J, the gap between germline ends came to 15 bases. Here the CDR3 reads CASSQKPGLHYEQYF. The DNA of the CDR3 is TGTGCCAGCAGCCAGAAGCCGGGACTTCACTACGAGCAGTACTTC.

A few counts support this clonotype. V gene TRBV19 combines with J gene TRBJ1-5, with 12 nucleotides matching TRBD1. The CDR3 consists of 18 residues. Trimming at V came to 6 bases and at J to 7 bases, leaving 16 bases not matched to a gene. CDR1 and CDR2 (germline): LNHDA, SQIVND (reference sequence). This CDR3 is CASSRDRGREIAGQPQHF. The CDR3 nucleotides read TGTGCCAGTAGCCGGGACAGGGGGCGGGAGATCGCCGGACAGCCCCAGCATTTT.

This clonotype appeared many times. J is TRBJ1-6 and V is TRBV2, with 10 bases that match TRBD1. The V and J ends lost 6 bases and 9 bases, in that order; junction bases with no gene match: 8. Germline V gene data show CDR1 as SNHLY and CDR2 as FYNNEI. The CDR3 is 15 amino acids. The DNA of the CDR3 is TGTGCCAGCAGGGGCCCTGGACAGGGGGGTTCACCCCTCCACTTT. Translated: CASRGPGQGGSPLHF.

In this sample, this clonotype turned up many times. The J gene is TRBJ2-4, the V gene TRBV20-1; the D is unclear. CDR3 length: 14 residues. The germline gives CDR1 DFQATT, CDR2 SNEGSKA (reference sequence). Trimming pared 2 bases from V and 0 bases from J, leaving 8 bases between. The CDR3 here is CSARKNRAKNIQYF. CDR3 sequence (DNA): TGCAGTGCTAGAAAGAACAGAGCCAAAAACATTCAGTACTTC.

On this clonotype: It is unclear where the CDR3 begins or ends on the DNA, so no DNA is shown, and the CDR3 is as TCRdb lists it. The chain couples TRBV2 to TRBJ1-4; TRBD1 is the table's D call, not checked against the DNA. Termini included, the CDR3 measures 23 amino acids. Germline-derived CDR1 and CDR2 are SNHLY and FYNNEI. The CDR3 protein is CASSERGSNQPQHFGDGYEKLFF.

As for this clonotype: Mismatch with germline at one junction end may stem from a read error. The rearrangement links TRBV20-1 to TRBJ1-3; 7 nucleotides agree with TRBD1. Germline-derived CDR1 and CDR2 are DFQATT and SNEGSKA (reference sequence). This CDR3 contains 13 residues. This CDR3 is CSASGQVRNTIYF. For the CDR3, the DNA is TGCAGTGCTAGTGGACAGGTCAGGAACACTATATATTTT.

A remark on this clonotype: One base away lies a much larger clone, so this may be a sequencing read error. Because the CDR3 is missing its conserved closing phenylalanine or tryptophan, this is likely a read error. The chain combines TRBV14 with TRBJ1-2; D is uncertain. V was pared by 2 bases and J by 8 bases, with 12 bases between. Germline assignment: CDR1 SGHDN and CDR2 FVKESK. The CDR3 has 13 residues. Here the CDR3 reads CASSQQTKRGYTS. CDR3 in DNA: TGTGCCAGCAGCCAACAAACCAAGCGGGGCTACACCTCC.

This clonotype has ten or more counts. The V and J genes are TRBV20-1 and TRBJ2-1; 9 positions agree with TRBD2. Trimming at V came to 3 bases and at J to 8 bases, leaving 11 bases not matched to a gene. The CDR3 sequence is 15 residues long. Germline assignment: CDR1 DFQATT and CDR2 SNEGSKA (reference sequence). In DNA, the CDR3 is TGCAGTGCTAGTTCCCCCTCCGGGACTAGCTATGAGCAGTTCTTC. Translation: CSASSPSGTSYEQFF.

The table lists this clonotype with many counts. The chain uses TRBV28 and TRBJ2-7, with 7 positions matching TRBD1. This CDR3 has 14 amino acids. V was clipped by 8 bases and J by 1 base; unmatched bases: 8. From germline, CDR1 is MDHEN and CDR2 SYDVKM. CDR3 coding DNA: TGTGCCAGCGGGCTCAGACAGGGATCCTACGAGCAGTACTTC. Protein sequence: CASGLRQGSYEQYF.

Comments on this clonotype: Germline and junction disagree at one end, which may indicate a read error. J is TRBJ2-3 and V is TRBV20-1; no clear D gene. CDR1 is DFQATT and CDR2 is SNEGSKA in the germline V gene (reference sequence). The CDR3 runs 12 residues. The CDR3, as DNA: TGCAGTGCCGGAATCAGCACGGATACGCCGTATTTT. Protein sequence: CSAGISTDTPYF.

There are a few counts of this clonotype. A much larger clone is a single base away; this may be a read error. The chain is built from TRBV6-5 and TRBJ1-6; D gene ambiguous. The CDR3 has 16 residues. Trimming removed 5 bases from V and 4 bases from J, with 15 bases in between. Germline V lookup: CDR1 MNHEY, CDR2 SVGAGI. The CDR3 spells CASSPRRPAYNSPLHF. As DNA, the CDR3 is TGTGCCAGCAGTCCAAGGAGGCCCGCTTATAATTCACCCCTCCACTTT.